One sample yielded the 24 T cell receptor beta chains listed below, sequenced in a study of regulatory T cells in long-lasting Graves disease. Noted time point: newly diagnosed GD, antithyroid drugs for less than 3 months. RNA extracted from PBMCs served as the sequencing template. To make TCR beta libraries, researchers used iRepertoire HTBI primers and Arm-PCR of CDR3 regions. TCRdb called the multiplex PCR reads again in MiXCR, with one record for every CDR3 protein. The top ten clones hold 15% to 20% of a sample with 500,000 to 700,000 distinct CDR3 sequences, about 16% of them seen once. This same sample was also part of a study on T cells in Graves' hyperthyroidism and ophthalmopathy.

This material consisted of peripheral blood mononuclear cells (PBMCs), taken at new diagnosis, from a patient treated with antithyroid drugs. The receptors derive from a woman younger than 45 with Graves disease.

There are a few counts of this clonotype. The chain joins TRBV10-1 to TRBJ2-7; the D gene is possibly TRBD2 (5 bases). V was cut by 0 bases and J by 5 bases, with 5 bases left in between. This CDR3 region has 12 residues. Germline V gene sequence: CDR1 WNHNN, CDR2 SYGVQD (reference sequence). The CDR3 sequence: CASSESGDEQYF. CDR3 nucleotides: TGCGCCAGCAGTGAGTCCGGGGACGAGCAGTACTTC.

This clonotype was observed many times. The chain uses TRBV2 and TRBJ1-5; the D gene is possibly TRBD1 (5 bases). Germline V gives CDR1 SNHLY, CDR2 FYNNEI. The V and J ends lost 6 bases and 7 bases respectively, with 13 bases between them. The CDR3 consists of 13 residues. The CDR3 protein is CASSWGDHQPQHF. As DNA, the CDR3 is TGTGCCAGCAGCTGGGGGGATCACCAGCCCCAGCATTTT. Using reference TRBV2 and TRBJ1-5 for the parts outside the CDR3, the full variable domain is EPEVTQTPSHQVTQMGQEVILRCVPISNHLYFYWYRQILGQKVEFLVSFYNNEISEKSEIFDDQFSVERPDGSNFTLKIRSTKLEDSAMYFCASSWGDHQPQHFGDGTRLSIL.

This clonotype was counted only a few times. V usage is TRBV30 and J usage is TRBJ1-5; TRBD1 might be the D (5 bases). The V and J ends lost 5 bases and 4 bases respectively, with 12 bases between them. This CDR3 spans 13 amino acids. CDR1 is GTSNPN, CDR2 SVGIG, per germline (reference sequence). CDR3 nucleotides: TGTGCCTGGGGCCCCAAGGGGAATCAGCCCCAGCATTTT. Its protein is CAWGPKGNQPQHF.

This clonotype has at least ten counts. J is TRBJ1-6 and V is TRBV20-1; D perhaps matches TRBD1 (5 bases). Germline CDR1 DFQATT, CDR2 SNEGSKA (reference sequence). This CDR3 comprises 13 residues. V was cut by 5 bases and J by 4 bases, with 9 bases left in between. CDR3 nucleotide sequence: TGCAGTGCTGCGGCAGGGTATAATTCACCCCTCCACTTT. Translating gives CSAAAGYNSPLHF.

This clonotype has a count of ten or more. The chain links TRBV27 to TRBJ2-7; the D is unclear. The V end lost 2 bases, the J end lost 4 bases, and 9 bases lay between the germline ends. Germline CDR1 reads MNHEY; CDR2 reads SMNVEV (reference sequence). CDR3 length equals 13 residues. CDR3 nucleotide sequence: TGTGCCAGCAGTTTAAGCCCCCCTTACGAGCAGTACTTC. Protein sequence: CASSLSPPYEQYF.

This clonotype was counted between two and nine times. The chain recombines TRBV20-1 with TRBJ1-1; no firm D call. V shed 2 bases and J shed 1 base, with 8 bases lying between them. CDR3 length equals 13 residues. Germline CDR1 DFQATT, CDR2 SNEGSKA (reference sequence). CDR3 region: CSARRPPNTEAFF. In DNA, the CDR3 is TGCAGTGCTAGACGACCGCCGAACACTGAAGCTTTCTTT.

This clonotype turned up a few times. The CDR3 loop reads CASSSRGSGDGYTF. In nucleotides, the CDR3 is TGTGCCAGCAGCTCGAGAGGCTCCGGGGATGGCTACACCTTC. The rearrangement joins TRBV7-2 to TRBJ1-2; D is unresolved. Germline values: CDR1 SGHTA, CDR2 FQGNSA. This CDR3 has 14 residues. The V end was cut by 4 bases, the J end by 6 bases, with 15 bases between. Together with reference TRBV7-2 and TRBJ1-2, the CDR3 gives the full variable domain: GAGVSQSPSNKVTEKGKDVELRCDPISGHTALYWYRQSLGQGLEFLIYFQGNSAPDKSGLPSDRFSAERTGGSVSTLTIQRTQQEDSAVYLCASSSRGSGDGYTFGSGTRLTVV.

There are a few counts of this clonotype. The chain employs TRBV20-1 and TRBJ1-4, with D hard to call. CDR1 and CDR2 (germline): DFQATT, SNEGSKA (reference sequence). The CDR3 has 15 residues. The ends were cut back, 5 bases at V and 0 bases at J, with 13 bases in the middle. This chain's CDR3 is CSAFPFDSTNEKLFF. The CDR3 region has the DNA TGCAGTGCTTTCCCTTTTGACTCAACTAATGAAAAACTGTTTTTT.

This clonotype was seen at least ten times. CDR3 coding DNA: TGTGCCAGCAGTTACTCGGAGGGCGGCGGATCACCCCTCCACTTT. Protein sequence: CASSYSEGGGSPLHF. This rearrangement joins TRBV6-5 to TRBJ1-6; D is ambiguous. Trimming shortened V by 0 bases and J by 10 bases, and 13 bases separated the two germline ends. Looked up from germline, CDR1 is MNHEY and CDR2 is SVGAGI. There are 15 residues in the CDR3.

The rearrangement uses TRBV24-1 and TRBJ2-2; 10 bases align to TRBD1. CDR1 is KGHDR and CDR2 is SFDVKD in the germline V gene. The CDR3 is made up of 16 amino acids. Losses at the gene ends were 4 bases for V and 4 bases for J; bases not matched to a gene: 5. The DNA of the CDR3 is TGTGCCACCAGTGACCCCGGGACAGGGGCCACCGGGGAGCTGTTTTTT. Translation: CATSDPGTGATGELFF.

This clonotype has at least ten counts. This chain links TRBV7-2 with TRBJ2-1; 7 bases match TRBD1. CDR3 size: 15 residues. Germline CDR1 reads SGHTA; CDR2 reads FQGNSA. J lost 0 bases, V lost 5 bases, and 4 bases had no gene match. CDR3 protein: CASSKQGSSYNEQFF. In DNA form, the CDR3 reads TGTGCCAGCAGCAAACAGGGGAGCTCCTACAATGAGCAGTTCTTC.

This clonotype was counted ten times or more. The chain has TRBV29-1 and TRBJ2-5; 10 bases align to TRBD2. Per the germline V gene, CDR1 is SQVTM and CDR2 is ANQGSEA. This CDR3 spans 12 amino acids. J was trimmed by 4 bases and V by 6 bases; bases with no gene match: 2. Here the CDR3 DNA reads TGCAGCGTGAGACTAGCGGGAGAGACCCAGTACTTC. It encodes CSVRLAGETQYF.

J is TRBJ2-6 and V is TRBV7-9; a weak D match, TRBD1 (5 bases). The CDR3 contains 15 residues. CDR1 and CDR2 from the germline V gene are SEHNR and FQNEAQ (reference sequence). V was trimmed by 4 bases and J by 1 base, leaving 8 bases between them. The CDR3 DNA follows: TGTGCCAGCAGCTCCAGGACATCTGGGGCCAACGTCCTGACTTTC. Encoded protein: CASSSRTSGANVLTF.

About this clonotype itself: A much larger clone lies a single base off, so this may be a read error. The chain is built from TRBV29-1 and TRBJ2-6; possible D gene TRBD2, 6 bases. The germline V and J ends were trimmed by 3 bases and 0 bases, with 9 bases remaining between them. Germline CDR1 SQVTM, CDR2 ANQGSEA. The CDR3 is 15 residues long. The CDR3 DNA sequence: TGCAGCGTTGACCACGGGAGCTCTGGGGCCAACGTCCTGACTTTC. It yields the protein CSVDHGSSGANVLTF.

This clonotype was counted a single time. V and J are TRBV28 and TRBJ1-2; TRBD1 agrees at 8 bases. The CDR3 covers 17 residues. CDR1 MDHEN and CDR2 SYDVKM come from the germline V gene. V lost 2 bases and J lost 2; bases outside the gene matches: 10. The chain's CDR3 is CASSLDSGAGGNYGYTF. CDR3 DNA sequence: TGTGCCAGCAGTTTAGATTCCGGGGCAGGGGGCAACTATGGCTACACCTTC.

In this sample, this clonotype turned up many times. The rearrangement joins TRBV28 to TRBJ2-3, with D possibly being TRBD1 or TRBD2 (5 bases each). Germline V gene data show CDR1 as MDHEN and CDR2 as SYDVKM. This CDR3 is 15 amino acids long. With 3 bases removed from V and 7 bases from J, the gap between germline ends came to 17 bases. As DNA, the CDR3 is TGTGCCAGCAGTTTGGGACCTCCGTCCCCGAATACGCAGTATTTT. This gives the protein CASSLGPPSPNTQYF.

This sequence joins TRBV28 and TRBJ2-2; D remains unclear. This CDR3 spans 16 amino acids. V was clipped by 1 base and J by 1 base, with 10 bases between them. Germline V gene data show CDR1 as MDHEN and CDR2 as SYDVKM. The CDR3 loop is CASSLLGELNTGELFF. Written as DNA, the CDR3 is TGTGCCAGCAGTTTATTGGGCGAATTGAACACCGGGGAGCTGTTTTTT.

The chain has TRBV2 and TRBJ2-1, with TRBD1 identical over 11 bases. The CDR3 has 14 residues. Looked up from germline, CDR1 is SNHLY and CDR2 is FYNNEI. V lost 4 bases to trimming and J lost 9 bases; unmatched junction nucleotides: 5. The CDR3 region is CASSVPGQGGEQFF. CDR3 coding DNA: TGTGCCAGCAGTGTACCGGGACAGGGGGGTGAGCAGTTCTTC.

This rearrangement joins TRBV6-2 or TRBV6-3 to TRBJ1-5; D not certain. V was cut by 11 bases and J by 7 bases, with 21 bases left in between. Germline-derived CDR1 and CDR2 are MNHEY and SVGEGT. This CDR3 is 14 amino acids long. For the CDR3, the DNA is TGTGCCGCCACCCCTGATTCCCAAAACCAGCCCCAGCATTTT. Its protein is CAATPDSQNQPQHF.

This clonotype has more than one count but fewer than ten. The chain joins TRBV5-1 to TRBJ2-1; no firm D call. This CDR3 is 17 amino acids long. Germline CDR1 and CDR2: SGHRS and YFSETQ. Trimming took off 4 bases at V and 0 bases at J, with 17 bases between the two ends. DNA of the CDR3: TGCGCCAGCAGCACTCCGTCTCCGAGAAACTCCTACAATGAGCAGTTCTTC. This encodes CASSTPSPRNSYNEQFF.

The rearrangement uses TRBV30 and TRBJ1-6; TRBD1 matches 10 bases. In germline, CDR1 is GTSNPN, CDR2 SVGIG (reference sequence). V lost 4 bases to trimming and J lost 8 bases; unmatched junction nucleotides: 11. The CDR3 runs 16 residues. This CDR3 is CAWKKLSGTGDSPLHF. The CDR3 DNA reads TGTGCCTGGAAAAAACTTTCCGGGACAGGGGATTCACCCCTCCACTTT.

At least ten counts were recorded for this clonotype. The CDR3 bases are TGCAGTGCTAGAGTCGGCGGAGGGAATCAGCCCCAGCATTTT. Protein sequence: CSARVGGGNQPQHF. This sequence joins TRBV20-1 and TRBJ1-5; D is unclear. Germline-derived CDR1 and CDR2 are DFQATT and SNEGSKA (reference sequence). This CDR3 is 14 amino acids long. The V end was cut by 1 base, the J end by 4 bases, with 11 bases between.

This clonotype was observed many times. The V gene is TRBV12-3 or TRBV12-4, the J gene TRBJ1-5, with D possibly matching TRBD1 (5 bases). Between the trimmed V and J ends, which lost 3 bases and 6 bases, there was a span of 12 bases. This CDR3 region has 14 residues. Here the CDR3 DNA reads TGTGCCAGCAGTTTCGGCAGGGAGGCTCAGCCCCAGCATTTT. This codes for CASSFGREAQPQHF.

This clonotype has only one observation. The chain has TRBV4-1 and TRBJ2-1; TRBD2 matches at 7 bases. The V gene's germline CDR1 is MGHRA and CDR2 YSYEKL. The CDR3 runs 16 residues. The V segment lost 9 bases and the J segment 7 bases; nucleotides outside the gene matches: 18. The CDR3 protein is CASRLGRAGAGNEQFF. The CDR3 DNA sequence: TGCGCCAGTCGATTAGGGAGGGCGGGAGCGGGGAATGAGCAGTTCTTC.